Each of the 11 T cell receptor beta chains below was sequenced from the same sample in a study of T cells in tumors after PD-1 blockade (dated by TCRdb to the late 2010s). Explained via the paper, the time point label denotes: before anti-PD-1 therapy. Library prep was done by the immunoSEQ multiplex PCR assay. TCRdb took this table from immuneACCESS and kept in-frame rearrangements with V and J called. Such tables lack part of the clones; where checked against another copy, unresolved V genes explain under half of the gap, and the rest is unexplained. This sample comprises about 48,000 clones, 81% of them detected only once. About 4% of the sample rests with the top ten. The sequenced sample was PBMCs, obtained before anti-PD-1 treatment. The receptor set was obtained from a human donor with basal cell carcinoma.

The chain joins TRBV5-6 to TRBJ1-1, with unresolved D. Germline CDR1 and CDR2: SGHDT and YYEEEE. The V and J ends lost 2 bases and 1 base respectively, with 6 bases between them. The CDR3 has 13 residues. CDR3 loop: CASSFYRNTEAFF. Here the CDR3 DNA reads TGTGCCAGCAGCTTTTACAGGAACACTGAAGCTTTCTTT.

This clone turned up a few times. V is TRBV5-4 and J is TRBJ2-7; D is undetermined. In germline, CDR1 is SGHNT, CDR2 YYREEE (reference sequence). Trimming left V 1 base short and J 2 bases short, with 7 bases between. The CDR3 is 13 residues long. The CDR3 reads CASSLKGTYEQYF. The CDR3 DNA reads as TGTGCCAGCAGCTTGAAAGGGACCTACGAGCAGTACTTC.

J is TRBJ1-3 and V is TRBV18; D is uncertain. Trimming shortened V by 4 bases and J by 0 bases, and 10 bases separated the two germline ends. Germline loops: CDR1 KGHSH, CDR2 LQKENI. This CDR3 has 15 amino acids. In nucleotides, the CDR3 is TGTGCCAGCTCACTCCAAGGGCTCTCTGGAAACACCATATATTTT. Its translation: CASSLQGLSGNTIYF.

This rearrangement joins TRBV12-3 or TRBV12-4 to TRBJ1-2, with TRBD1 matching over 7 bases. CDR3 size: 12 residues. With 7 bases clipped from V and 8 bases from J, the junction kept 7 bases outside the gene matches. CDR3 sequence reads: CASTQGGYGYTF. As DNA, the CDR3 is TGTGCCAGCACCCAGGGGGGGTACGGCTACACCTTC.

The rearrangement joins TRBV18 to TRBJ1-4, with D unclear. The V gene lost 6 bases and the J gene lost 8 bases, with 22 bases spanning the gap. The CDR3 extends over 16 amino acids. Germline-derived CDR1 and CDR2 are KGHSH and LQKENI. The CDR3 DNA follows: TGTGCCAGCTCCCAATACTCCTCGGACCTTAGGGAAAAACTGTTTTTT. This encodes CASSQYSSDLREKLFF.

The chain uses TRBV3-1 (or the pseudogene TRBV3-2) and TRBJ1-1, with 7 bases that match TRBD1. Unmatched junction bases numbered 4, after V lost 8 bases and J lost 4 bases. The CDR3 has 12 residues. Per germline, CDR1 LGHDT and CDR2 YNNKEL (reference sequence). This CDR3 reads CASRQGGTEAFF. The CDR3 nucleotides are TGTGCCAGCCGACAGGGAGGCACTGAAGCTTTCTTT.

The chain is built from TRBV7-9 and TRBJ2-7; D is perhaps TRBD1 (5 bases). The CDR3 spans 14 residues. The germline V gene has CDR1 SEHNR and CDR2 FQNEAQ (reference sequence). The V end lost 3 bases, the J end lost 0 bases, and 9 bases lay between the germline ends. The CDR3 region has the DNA TGTGCCAGCAGCTTCGACAGCCGCTCCTACGAGCAGTACTTC. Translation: CASSFDSRSYEQYF.

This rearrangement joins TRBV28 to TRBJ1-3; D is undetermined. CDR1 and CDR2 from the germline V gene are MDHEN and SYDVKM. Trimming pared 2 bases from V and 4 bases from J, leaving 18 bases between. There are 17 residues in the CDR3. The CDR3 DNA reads TGTGCCAGCAGTTTACTAGCGTCAGGAATGGCCGGAAACACCATATATTTT. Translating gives CASSLLASGMAGNTIYF.

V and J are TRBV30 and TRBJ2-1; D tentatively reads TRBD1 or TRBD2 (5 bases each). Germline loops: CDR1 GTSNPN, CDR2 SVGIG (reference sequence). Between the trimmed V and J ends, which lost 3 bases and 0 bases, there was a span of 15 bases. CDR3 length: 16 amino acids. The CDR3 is CAWSWKRGFSYNEQFF. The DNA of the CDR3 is TGTGCCTGGAGCTGGAAGAGGGGTTTCTCCTACAATGAGCAGTTCTTC. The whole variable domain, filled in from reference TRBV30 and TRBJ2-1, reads SQTIHQWPATLVQPVGSPLSLECTVEGTSNPNLYWYRQAAGRGLQLLFYSVGIGQISSEVPQNLSASRPQDRQFILSSKKLLLSDSGFYLCAWSWKRGFSYNEQFFGPGTRLTVL.

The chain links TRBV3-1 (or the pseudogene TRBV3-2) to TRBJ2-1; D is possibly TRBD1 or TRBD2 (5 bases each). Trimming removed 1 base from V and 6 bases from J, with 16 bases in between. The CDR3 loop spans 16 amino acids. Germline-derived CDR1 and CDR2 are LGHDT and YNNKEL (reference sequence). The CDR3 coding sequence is TGTGCCAGCAGCCAAGCCGCAGGGTTTGGAGGCAATGAGCAGTTCTTC. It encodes CASSQAAGFGGNEQFF.

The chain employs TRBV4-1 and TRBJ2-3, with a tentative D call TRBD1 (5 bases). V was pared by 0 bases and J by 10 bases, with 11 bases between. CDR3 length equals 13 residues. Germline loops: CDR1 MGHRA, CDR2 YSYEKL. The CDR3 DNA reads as TGCGCCAGCAGCCAAGATCTCAGGGTCCCGCAGTATTTT. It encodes CASSQDLRVPQYF.